This T cell receptor (beta chain) emerged from a study of identical twins. Germline CDR1 is DFQATT and CDR2 is SNEGSKA (reference sequence). The length of the CDR3 is 13 residues. Trimming stripped 3 bases from V and 3 bases from J, with 8 bases between. Broader study findings: Fewer insertions characterized abundant cord blood beta clonotypes, whereas memory repertoires showed none. The study drew conclusions from cross-sectional statistical analysis, not from following the same donors.

A word on this clonotype: What it binds is not known.

It was template switching that added a universal primer site, and there were unique molecular identifiers on the cDNA. TCRdb passed the 5' RACE reads through MiXCR, listing each CDR3 protein once. The sample holds approximately 680,000 distinct CDR3 sequences, under 8.5% seen once. In every case, the donor was a healthy Caucasian. This same sample was also part of a study on yellow fever vaccine responses in identical twins.

This sequence originates from a woman younger than 35 in good health. The chain has TRBV20-1 and TRBJ2-2, with D unresolved. Sequencing was carried out using PBMCs. The CDR3 coding sequence is TGCAGTGCTAGTGGCCACTACACCGGGGAGCTGTTTTTT. Translation gives CSASGHYTGELFF.